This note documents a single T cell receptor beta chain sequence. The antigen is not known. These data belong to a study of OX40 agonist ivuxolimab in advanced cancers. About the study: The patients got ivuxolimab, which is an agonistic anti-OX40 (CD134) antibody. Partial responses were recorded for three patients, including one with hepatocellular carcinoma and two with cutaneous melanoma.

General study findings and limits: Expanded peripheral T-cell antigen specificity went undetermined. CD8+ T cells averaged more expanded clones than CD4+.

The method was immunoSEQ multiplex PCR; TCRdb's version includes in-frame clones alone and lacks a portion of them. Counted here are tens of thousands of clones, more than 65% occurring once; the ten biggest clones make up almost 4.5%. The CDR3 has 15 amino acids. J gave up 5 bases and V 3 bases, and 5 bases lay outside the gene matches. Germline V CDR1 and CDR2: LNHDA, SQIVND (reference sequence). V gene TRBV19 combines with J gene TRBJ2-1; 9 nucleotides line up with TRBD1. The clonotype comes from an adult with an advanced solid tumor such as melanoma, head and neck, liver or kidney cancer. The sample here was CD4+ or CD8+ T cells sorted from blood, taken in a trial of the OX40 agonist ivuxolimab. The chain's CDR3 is CASSIRQGENNEQFF. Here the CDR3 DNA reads TGTGCCAGTAGTATCCGACAGGGGGAAAACAATGAGCAGTTCTTC.